The 17 T cell receptor beta chains given below trace back to one sample, sequenced in a study of blood T cell repertoires in COVID-19. Assay: immunoSEQ multiplex PCR; the TCRdb copy retains only in-frame clones and omits some. The sample has about 100,000 clones, roughly 80% seen once. The sequencing sample was made of peripheral blood. These receptors all come from a human donor in a cohort sampled during active COVID-19.

J is TRBJ2-7 and V is TRBV2, with 11 bases fitting TRBD2. The CDR3 spans 15 residues. J was trimmed by 4 bases and V by 7 bases; bases with no gene match: 9. CDR1 is SNHLY, CDR2 FYNNEI, per germline. CDR3 sequence (DNA): TGTGCCAGCAAAGTAGCGGGGGGGAATGGTTACGAGCAGTACTTC. It encodes CASKVAGGNGYEQYF.

This chain joins TRBV24-1 and TRBJ2-3, with D perhaps matching TRBD2 (5 bases). V gave up 4 bases and J gave up 3 bases, with 10 bases separating them. The V gene's germline CDR1 is KGHDR and CDR2 SFDVKD. CDR3 length: 14 residues. Here the CDR3 DNA reads TGTGCCACCAGTGACACCCGGGATACAGATACGCAGTATTTT. Translated: CATSDTRDTDTQYF.

The rearrangement joins TRBV7-8 to TRBJ1-2; 11 bases align to TRBD1. The V gene's germline CDR1 is SGHVS and CDR2 FQNEAQ. The CDR3 is made up of 14 amino acids. With 7 bases clipped from V and 4 bases from J, the junction kept 5 bases outside the gene matches. CDR3: CASTPGTGGYGYTF. The CDR3 nucleotides read TGTGCCAGCACCCCCGGGACAGGGGGCTATGGCTACACCTTC.

CDR3 DNA sequence: TGTGCCAGCAGCCGCCCCTTACTAGCTACCGGGGAGCTGTTTTTT. Protein product: CASSRPLLATGELFF. The V gene is TRBV28, the J gene TRBJ2-2; D is perhaps TRBD2 (6 bases). Germline CDR1 reads MDHEN; CDR2 reads SYDVKM. This CDR3 comprises 15 residues. The V end lost 6 bases, the J end lost 5 bases, and 16 bases lay between the germline ends.

The genes are TRBV7-9 and TRBJ1-1, with 7 bases fitting TRBD1. Trimming at V came to 5 bases and at J to 1 base, leaving 10 bases not matched to a gene. The V gene's germline CDR1 is SEHNR and CDR2 FQNEAQ (reference sequence). The CDR3 is 16 amino acids. The CDR3 nucleotides read TGTGCCAGCAGCCCTGGAGGGGACAGAGGGAACACTGAAGCTTTCTTT. It translates to CASSPGGDRGNTEAFF.

The rearrangement uses TRBV24-1 and TRBJ1-2; 9 bases fit TRBD1. V trimming: 2 bases; J trimming: 2 bases; junction bases outside the gene matches: 5. CDR1 KGHDR and CDR2 SFDVKD come from the germline V gene. The CDR3 extends over 16 amino acids. CDR3 protein: CATSDSGQGTNYGYTF. CDR3 DNA sequence: TGTGCCACCAGTGATTCCGGACAGGGGACAAACTATGGCTACACCTTC.

The chain joins TRBV6-5 to TRBJ1-5; 9 nucleotides line up with TRBD1. V dropped 4 bases and J dropped 5; count of bases not matched to a gene: 9. Germline V gene sequence: CDR1 MNHEY, CDR2 SVGAGI. The CDR3 extends over 16 amino acids. This CDR3 reads CASSSLGTGIDQPQHF. The CDR3 nucleotides are TGTGCCAGCAGTTCCCTAGGGACAGGGATCGATCAGCCCCAGCATTTT.

The chain combines TRBV20-1 with TRBJ2-4, with D unresolved. Deletions cut 3 bases from V and 4 bases from J, with 4 bases between. Germline loops: CDR1 DFQATT, CDR2 SNEGSKA (reference sequence). This CDR3 has 11 amino acids. The CDR3 bases are TGCAGTGCTAGCCGGAAAAACATTCAGTACTTC. Translating it yields CSASRKNIQYF.

The table lists this clone with a count of one. The chain uses TRBV24-1 and TRBJ2-1; TRBD1 might be the D (5 bases). V was shortened by 5 bases and J by 8 bases, with 6 bases between the two germline ends. CDR1 is KGHDR and CDR2 is SFDVKD in the germline V gene. The length of the CDR3 is 11 residues. Written as DNA, the CDR3 is TGTGCCACCAGTGTCAGGGATGAGCAGTTCTTC. It encodes CATSVRDEQFF.

The chain uses TRBV3-1 (or the pseudogene TRBV3-2) and TRBJ2-7; D gene unclear. Trimming stripped 4 bases from V and 2 bases from J, with 18 bases between. This CDR3 is built from 16 residues. Germline V lookup: CDR1 LGHDT, CDR2 YNNKEL (reference sequence). The CDR3 loop is CASSPPPFSHTYEQYF. The CDR3 coding sequence is TGTGCCAGCAGCCCACCCCCTTTCTCACACACCTACGAGCAGTACTTC.

The chain combines TRBV5-1 with TRBJ1-3; D remains unclear. The V and J ends lost 4 bases and 3 bases respectively, with 20 bases between them. The CDR3 spans 17 residues. Germline lookup yields CDR1 SGHRS and CDR2 YFSETQ. CDR3 in DNA: TGCGCCAGCAGCCAAGCCGGCCGGGGTTCGGTTGGAAACACCATATATTTT. Protein: CASSQAGRGSVGNTIYF.

This clone occurred many times. The chain couples TRBV7-9 to TRBJ1-2; 9 bases align to TRBD1. This CDR3 region has 15 residues. The junction had 12 bases not matched to a gene; V was cut back by 5 bases and J by 8 bases. Germline V gene data show CDR1 as SEHNR and CDR2 as FQNEAQ (reference sequence). The CDR3 region is CASSPDRGSAEGYTF. As DNA, the CDR3 is TGTGCCAGCAGCCCGGACAGGGGATCGGCGGAGGGCTACACCTTC. Full variable domain (rest looked up from reference TRBV7-9 and TRBJ1-2): DTGVSQNPRHKITKRGQNVTFRCDPISEHNRLYWYRQTLGQGPEFLTYFQNEAQLEKSRLLSDRFSAERPKGSFSTLEIQRTEQGDSAMYLCASSPDRGSAEGYTFGSGTRLTVV.

V is TRBV14 and J is TRBJ2-1, with 10 nucleotides matching TRBD1. CDR3 length: 15 residues. Unmatched junction bases numbered 6, after V lost 2 bases and J lost 8 bases. Germline assignment: CDR1 SGHDN and CDR2 FVKESK. The CDR3 DNA reads TGTGCCAGCAGCCAAAGGGACAGGGGTGCCTATGAGCAGTTCTTC. It translates to CASSQRDRGAYEQFF.

The chain couples TRBV5-4 to TRBJ1-1; unclear D gene. V dropped 0 bases and J dropped 4 bases, with 13 bases sitting between them. The germline V gene encodes CDR1 SGHNT and CDR2 YYREEE (reference sequence). The CDR3 is 15 residues long. In DNA, the CDR3 is TGTGCCAGCAGCTTGGCAGGTCAAGCGGCCACTGAAGCTTTCTTT. Protein sequence: CASSLAGQAATEAFF.

The J gene is TRBJ2-5, the V gene TRBV3-1 (or the pseudogene TRBV3-2); D is perhaps TRBD2 (6 bases). Germline V gene sequence: CDR1 LGHDT, CDR2 YNNKEL (reference sequence). V lost 6 bases, J lost 4 bases, and 18 bases lay in between. The CDR3 covers 15 residues. CDR3 DNA: TGTGCCAGCAGACCGCCCGGGAGTATTGGAGAGACCCAGTACTTC. Translating it yields CASRPPGSIGETQYF.

The rearrangement uses TRBV9 and TRBJ1-3; 7 bases match TRBD1. The CDR3 totals 16 residues. Unmatched junction bases numbered 19, after V lost 7 bases and J lost 9 bases. CDR1 is SGDLS and CDR2 is YYNGEE in the germline V gene. The CDR3 spells CASGSGTEGPVGTIYF. DNA of the CDR3: TGTGCCAGCGGGTCCGGGACAGAGGGTCCGGTGGGCACCATATATTTT.

This chain connects TRBV19 to TRBJ1-2, with D tentatively TRBD1 (5 bases). Trimming took off 3 bases at V and 6 bases at J, with 14 bases between the two ends. CDR1 is LNHDA, CDR2 SQIVND, per germline (reference sequence). The CDR3 covers 14 residues. Here the CDR3 DNA reads TGTGCCAGTAGTATGACCCAGGGAAGGGATGGCTACACCTTC. Translating it yields CASSMTQGRDGYTF. Supplemented by reference TRBV19 and TRBJ1-2, the full variable domain reads DGGITQSPKYLFRKEGQNVTLSCEQNLNHDAMYWYRQDPGQGLRLIYYSQIVNDFQKGDIAEGYSVSREKKESFPLTVTSAQKNPTAFYLCASSMTQGRDGYTFGSGTRLTVV.